Shown below are 30 T cell receptor beta chains from a single sample sequenced in a study of cytomegalovirus exposure and HLA in healthy donors. PCR amplification relied on 60 Vbeta primers (plus 13 Jbeta primers). TCRdb's table, derived via immunoSEQ multiplex PCR, lists solely in-frame clones and lacks some. This repertoire includes about 49,000 clones. The specimen sequenced was PBMCs. These receptors were obtained from a man younger than 30 in good health and CMV-seropositive.

V usage is TRBV7-6 and J usage is TRBJ2-5; TRBD1 might be the D (6 bases). The germline V gene encodes CDR1 SGHVS and CDR2 FNYEAQ. V lost 5 bases to trimming and J lost 4 bases, with 14 bases between them. The CDR3 sequence is 14 residues long. The CDR3 nucleotides read TGTGCCAGCAGCGGGACCCAGGGGCGAGAGACCCAGTACTTC. Translated: CASSGTQGRETQYF.

The chain joins TRBV4-1 to TRBJ1-5; no reliable D call. CDR1 and CDR2 from the germline V gene are MGHRA and YSYEKL. The CDR3 consists of 12 residues. Trimming pared 3 bases from V and 6 bases from J, leaving 6 bases between. The CDR3 DNA sequence: TGCGCCAGCAGCCATCCCGGTCAGCCCCAGCATTTT. The encoded protein is CASSHPGQPQHF.

The chain is built from TRBV7-9 and TRBJ1-1; no definite D call. The CDR3 is 16 amino acids. The ends were cut back, 0 bases at V and 8 bases at J, with 19 bases in the middle. The germline V gene has CDR1 SEHNR and CDR2 FQNEAQ (reference sequence). The CDR3: CASSLAGLAVQAEAFF. CDR3 bases: TGTGCCAGCAGCTTAGCGGGCTTGGCCGTTCAAGCCGAAGCTTTCTTT.

CDR3 coding DNA: TGTGCCAGCAGCTTACCTCCCGAGGGTAGCGGGACCACAGATACGCAGTATTTT. It encodes CASSLPPEGSGTTDTQYF. The genes are TRBV7-9 and TRBJ2-3; 8 positions match TRBD2. V shed 2 bases, J shed 2 bases, and the junction held 12 bases outside the gene matches. This CDR3 is built from 18 residues. Germline CDR1 is SEHNR and CDR2 is FQNEAQ (reference sequence).

The chain carries TRBV6-1 and TRBJ2-2; 10 bases are shared with TRBD2. The J segment lost 9 bases and the V segment lost 8 bases, leaving 9 bases of the junction unmatched. The CDR3 sequence is 14 residues long. Germline assignment: CDR1 MNHNS and CDR2 SASEGT. This chain's CDR3 is CASFSAGGPWELFF. The CDR3 bases are TGTGCCAGCTTCTCAGCGGGAGGGCCCTGGGAGCTGTTTTTT.

The genes are TRBV25-1 and TRBJ2-1; D is unclear. Germline CDR1 is MGHDK and CDR2 is SYGVNS. V was shortened by 2 bases and J by 10 bases, with 6 bases between the two germline ends. This CDR3 has 11 amino acids. The CDR3 protein is CASSEVAEQFF. As DNA, the CDR3 is TGTGCCAGCAGTGAAGTGGCAGAGCAGTTCTTC.

This chain uses TRBV19 with TRBJ1-5; the match to TRBD1 covers 7 bases. CDR1 is LNHDA, CDR2 SQIVND, per germline (reference sequence). The junction had 7 bases not matched to a gene; V was cut back by 9 bases and J by 5 bases. CDR3 length: 13 amino acids. Here the CDR3 DNA reads TGTGCCAGCAGCCGAGGGGGCGATCAGCCCCAGCATTTT. Amino acid sequence: CASSRGGDQPQHF.

The chain couples TRBV5-1 to TRBJ2-1; D is perhaps TRBD1 (6 bases). V was trimmed by 3 bases and J by 0 bases, leaving 13 bases between them. From germline, CDR1 is SGHRS and CDR2 YFSETQ. The CDR3 length is 16 residues. Here the CDR3 reads CASSSGTLSSYNEQFF. CDR3 coding DNA: TGCGCCAGCAGCTCGGGGACACTCAGCTCCTACAATGAGCAGTTCTTC.

This chain uses TRBV19 with TRBJ2-6; D not certain. Germline assignment: CDR1 LNHDA and CDR2 SQIVND (reference sequence). The V end lost 5 bases, the J end lost 0 bases, and 14 bases lay between the germline ends. CDR3 length equals 17 residues. The CDR3 nucleotides read TGTGCCAGTAGTCTTGGCAGGCTATTCTCTGGGGCCAACGTCCTGACTTTC. Translation: CASSLGRLFSGANVLTF. Combining the CDR3 with reference TRBV19 and TRBJ2-6 gives the whole variable domain DGGITQSPKYLFRKEGQNVTLSCEQNLNHDAMYWYRQDPGQGLRLIYYSQIVNDFQKGDIAEGYSVSREKKESFPLTVTSAQKNPTAFYLCASSLGRLFSGANVLTFGAGSRLTVL.

The rearrangement links TRBV6-5 to TRBJ1-2; D is possibly TRBD1 (5 bases). V gave up 0 bases and J gave up 1 base, with 12 bases separating them. The CDR3 has 16 amino acids. Germline V gene lookup returns CDR1 MNHEY and CDR2 SVGAGI. The CDR3, as DNA: TGTGCCAGCAGTTACTCGGGGCAGAGGAGTAACTATGGCTACACCTTC. Translated, it gives CASSYSGQRSNYGYTF.

This sequence joins TRBV5-5 and TRBJ2-3; 11 bases match TRBD1. CDR1 SGHKS and CDR2 YYEKEE come from the germline V gene (reference sequence). This CDR3 is 16 amino acids long. J was trimmed by 2 bases and V by 3 bases; bases with no gene match: 5. CDR3: CASSSWTGGNTDTQYF. CDR3 coding DNA: TGTGCCAGCAGCTCTTGGACAGGGGGCAACACAGATACGCAGTATTTT.

V is TRBV7-2 and J is TRBJ2-2, with D possibly TRBD1 on 5 matching bases. V dropped 5 bases and J dropped 1 base, with 8 bases sitting between them. Germline V CDR1 and CDR2: SGHTA, FQGNSA. CDR3 size: 14 residues. The CDR3, as DNA: TGTGCCAGCAGCCTCGGACAGAACACCGGGGAGCTGTTTTTT. Its protein is CASSLGQNTGELFF.

CDR3 loop: CASGGLAGVETQYF. The CDR3 DNA reads as TGTGCCAGCGGAGGACTAGCGGGAGTCGAGACCCAGTACTTC. The rearrangement uses TRBV7-2 and TRBJ2-5, with 13 bases that match TRBD2. J lost 5 bases, V lost 8 bases, and 5 bases had no gene match. In germline, CDR1 is SGHTA, CDR2 FQGNSA. This CDR3 spans 14 amino acids.

The chain couples TRBV13 to TRBJ2-2; possible D gene TRBD2, 5 bases. V lost 1 base to trimming and J lost 6 bases, with 12 bases between them. The CDR3 extends over 15 amino acids. Germline V CDR1 and CDR2: PRHDT, FYEKMQ (reference sequence). This chain's CDR3 is CASSLAETISGELFF. CDR3 bases: TGTGCCAGCAGCTTAGCTGAGACTATCTCCGGGGAGCTGTTTTTT.

This sequence joins TRBV6-1 and TRBJ1-3; D is ambiguous. Germline-derived CDR1 and CDR2 are MNHNS and SASEGT. CDR3 length equals 15 residues. This CDR3 reads CAIRPTGSSGNTIYF. The CDR3 DNA reads as TGTGCTATCAGGCCCACGGGGAGCTCTGGAAACACCATATATTTT.

This rearrangement joins TRBV13 to TRBJ2-7; tentative D call: TRBD1 (6 bases). V gave up 5 bases and J gave up 3 bases, with 8 bases separating them. From germline, CDR1 is PRHDT and CDR2 FYEKMQ (reference sequence). CDR3 length: 12 residues. The CDR3 region has the DNA TGTGCCAGCAGCCGGACAGACTACGAGCAGTACTTC. Amino acid sequence: CASSRTDYEQYF.

The V and J genes are TRBV7-3 and TRBJ1-1, with a tentative D call TRBD1 (6 bases). CDR1 is SGHTA and CDR2 is FQGTGA in the germline V gene. The V end lost 4 bases, the J end lost 1 base, and 10 bases lay between the germline ends. The CDR3 is 14 residues long. The CDR3 DNA follows: TGTGCCAGCAGCTCCGGACAGCGGAACACTGAAGCTTTCTTT. This translates into CASSSGQRNTEAFF.

This sequence joins TRBV6-1 and TRBJ2-1; 7 bases are a match to TRBD2. V was pared by 6 bases and J by 7 bases, with 12 bases of the junction left unmatched. The CDR3 extends over 15 amino acids. CDR1 and CDR2 from the germline V gene are MNHNS and SASEGT. The CDR3 DNA sequence: TGTGCCAGCAGCGGGCTTCAGGTGGGAGGGAATGAGCAGTTCTTC. This translates into CASSGLQVGGNEQFF.

The chain joins TRBV9 to TRBJ2-1, with 7 nucleotides matching TRBD2. The junction had 9 bases not matched to a gene; V was cut back by 1 base and J by 8 bases. The CDR3 totals 15 residues. Germline V gene sequence: CDR1 SGDLS, CDR2 YYNGEE. CDR3: CASSVWDYQPDEQFF. CDR3 bases: TGTGCCAGCAGCGTATGGGACTACCAGCCCGATGAGCAGTTCTTC. Based on the CDR3 plus reference TRBV9 and TRBJ2-1, the full variable domain is DSGVTQTPKHLITATGQRVTLRCSPRSGDLSVYWYQQSLDQGLQFLIQYYNGEERAKGNILERFSAQQFPDLHSELNLSSLELGDSALYFCASSVWDYQPDEQFFGPGTRLTVL.

The chain recombines TRBV30 with TRBJ2-1; TRBD2 matches at 8 bases. V lost 5 bases and J lost 8; bases outside the gene matches: 11. The CDR3 spans 14 residues. Germline V gene sequence: CDR1 GTSNPN, CDR2 SVGIG (reference sequence). CDR3 region: CAWGPGLGPHEQFF. The CDR3 DNA is TGTGCCTGGGGACCGGGACTAGGGCCTCATGAGCAGTTCTTC.

J is TRBJ2-7 and V is TRBV28, with a possible D match to TRBD1 (6 bases). This CDR3 has 14 residues. V was cut by 4 bases and J by 0 bases, with 10 bases left in between. The germline V gene encodes CDR1 MDHEN and CDR2 SYDVKM. CDR3 in DNA: TGTGCCAGCAGTTCACAGGGCAGCTCCTACGAGCAGTACTTC. Amino acid sequence: CASSSQGSSYEQYF.

V usage is TRBV5-1 and J usage is TRBJ1-1; perhaps TRBD1 as D (5 bases). The CDR3 runs to 15 residues. Per the germline V gene, CDR1 is SGHRS and CDR2 is YFSETQ. The germline V and J ends were trimmed by 4 bases and 5 bases, with 18 bases remaining between them. CDR3 loop: CASSRPWQGQTEAFF. DNA for the CDR3: TGCGCCAGCAGCCGCCCTTGGCAGGGTCAAACTGAAGCTTTCTTT.

CDR3 region: CASSGSGRSSYNEQFF. CDR3 coding DNA: TGTGCCAGCAGCGGTAGCGGGCGTAGCTCCTACAATGAGCAGTTCTTC. This chain uses TRBV9 with TRBJ2-1; 7 nucleotides align to TRBD2. This CDR3 contains 16 residues. Germline V lookup: CDR1 SGDLS, CDR2 YYNGEE. Trimming cost V 3 bases and J 0 bases; bases outside gene matches: 6.

The V call is TRBV19, the J call TRBJ2-7; 8 bases align to TRBD2. Germline V gene lookup returns CDR1 LNHDA and CDR2 SQIVND (reference sequence). The J segment lost 6 bases and the V segment lost 6 bases, leaving 10 bases of the junction unmatched. The CDR3 loop spans 14 amino acids. The CDR3 nucleotides are TGTGCCAGTAGCCCGGGACTAGAAAAGGGCGAGCAGTACTTC. Protein product: CASSPGLEKGEQYF.

The V call is TRBV7-6, the J call TRBJ2-5; D gene uncertain. V was clipped by 1 base and J by 5 bases, with 8 bases between them. Germline V gives CDR1 SGHVS, CDR2 FNYEAQ. The CDR3 has 13 residues. CDR3 protein: CASSLVGLETQYF. The CDR3 DNA sequence: TGTGCCAGCAGCTTAGTTGGGCTGGAGACCCAGTACTTC.

The chain links TRBV9 to TRBJ2-1, with TRBD2 as a possible D gene (5 bases). Trimming took off 1 base at V and 3 bases at J, with 17 bases between the two ends. This CDR3 has 17 residues. Germline V lookup: CDR1 SGDLS, CDR2 YYNGEE. The CDR3 nucleotides are TGTGCCAGCAGCGTAACCCAACAGACCGGGGACTACAATGAGCAGTTCTTC. This codes for CASSVTQQTGDYNEQFF.

This sequence joins TRBV19 and TRBJ2-7, with a possible D match to TRBD1 (5 bases). With 2 bases removed from V and 4 bases from J, the gap between germline ends came to 12 bases. Per the germline V gene, CDR1 is LNHDA and CDR2 is SQIVND (reference sequence). The CDR3 has 14 residues. The CDR3 here is CASSIRGAAYEQYF. For the CDR3, the DNA is TGTGCCAGTAGTATAAGGGGCGCTGCATACGAGCAGTACTTC.

V and J are TRBV7-2 and TRBJ2-1; TRBD2 matches at 13 bases. Unmatched junction bases numbered 10, after V lost 4 bases and J lost 7 bases. Per the germline V gene, CDR1 is SGHTA and CDR2 is FQGNSA. This CDR3 comprises 17 residues. The DNA for the CDR3 is TGTGCCAGCAGCTCCCCGACTAGCGGGAGGACCGGGAATGAGCAGTTCTTC. This sequence encodes CASSSPTSGRTGNEQFF.

The chain joins TRBV2 to TRBJ2-7, with D possibly TRBD2 on 5 matching bases. In germline, CDR1 is SNHLY, CDR2 FYNNEI. The CDR3 loop spans 14 amino acids. The V end lost 3 bases, the J end lost 0 bases, and 9 bases lay between the germline ends. In DNA, the CDR3 is TGTGCCAGCAGTGAGGACTCCGGCTCCTACGAGCAGTACTTC. Its protein product is CASSEDSGSYEQYF.

The chain is built from TRBV30 and TRBJ1-2; 8 bases align to TRBD1. CDR3 length: 12 residues. Germline V lookup: CDR1 GTSNPN, CDR2 SVGIG (reference sequence). The V and J ends lost 4 bases and 5 bases, in that order; junction bases with no gene match: 3. The CDR3 sequence: CAWTGGAYGYTF. CDR3 nucleotides: TGTGCCTGGACAGGGGGCGCGTATGGCTACACCTTC.